Sequencing of this T cell receptor (beta chain) was carried out in a study of read filtering for tumor transcriptome and immune sequencing (TCRdb year 2020). Regarding the study in general: Of the patients in the cohort, fewer than 20 were male and some 15 were female, and their mean age was about 70 years, with a range of about 47 to 80. After DNase treatment, whole-transcriptome libraries were prepared with the TruSeq RNA Access Library Prep Kit. Per sample, about 4 to 10.27 million TCR-region mapped reads were obtained with IR-seq, compared with only roughly 85 to 1273 with RNA-seq. By revised international staging, 8 patients were R-ISS I, under 20 were R-ISS II and roughly 7 were R-ISS III. One main goal was a read-filtering strategy for immune repertoire data, in particular deciding whether clonotypes backed by only one read should be removed. Using the same bone marrow samples, the study ran both targeted immune repertoire sequencing and bulk whole-transcriptome sequencing and then compared the TCR repertoires from each method. Findings and caveats that apply to the study as a whole: When single-read clonotypes were removed, the proportions of shared clonotypes in IR-seq and RNA-seq correlated more strongly. The sorted CD138-negative fraction was a mixed bone marrow immune population, not purified T cells. Clonotypes were captured by IR-seq at much higher depth and more reliably than by RNA-seq, and smaller IR-seq throughput was sufficient for identification of most shared clonotypes. Single-read clonotypes made up around 80% of clonotypes but only about 4% of total reads in IR-seq, compared with approximately 70% of clonotypes and more than 40% of reads in RNA-seq.

TCR libraries were built from 300 to 450 ng RNA with the Immunoverse kit, using molecular barcoded adaptors covering alpha/delta and beta/gamma chains. The same RNA used for transcriptome sequencing was used for TCR library preparation. TCR libraries were sequenced on an Illumina HiSeq 4000 with 2 x 150 cycles. Regarding the original processing steps: TCR reads were aligned to human V, D, J and C references and assembled into CDR3 clonotypes with MiXCR, including quality filtering and error correction. The tcR package in R was used to analyze clonotype counts and gene usage diversity. For inspection of raw mapping reads, RNA-seq reads were mapped by STAR aligner version 2.5.3a onto GRCh37 of the human genome. To test how sequencing depth affects detected clonotypes, IR-seq fastq files were randomly downsampled with Seqtk 1.3. TCRdb reprocessing: public reads trimmed at Q25 with fastp, clones called with MiXCR, in-frame beta chains kept. Records with the same CDR3 protein are collapsed into one entry carrying the most frequent genes and DNA. The V and J calls, along with clone size, are taken from TCRdb and not from the paper's own processing. In all, the sample holds about 47,000 distinct CDR3 sequences, and approximately 12% of those were seen once. The leading ten clones occupy more than 12% of the sample.

From cysteine to phenylalanine, the CDR3 is 16 amino acids long. The entry retains the CDR3 DNA only, 48 bases that are in frame from base 1. Unmatched junction bases come to 6, with V trimmed by 6 bases and J by 1 base. In the germline V gene, CDR1 corresponds to WSHSY and CDR2 to SAAADI. This clonotype was observed at least ten times. The antigen it recognizes is unknown. Base qualities are not at hand, and no much larger clone is one base apart. Bone marrow was sampled from every patient at the time of active disease. Ficoll-Hypaque density gradient centrifugation was used to isolate bone marrow mononuclear cells. CD138-negative cells were obtained by negative selection after labeling with CD138 magnetic microbeads on a MACS separator, removing myeloma plasma cells. The purity of the isolated cells was checked by flow cytometry with CD138 antibodies on an Attune NxT. TRIzol reagent was used to extract total RNA, which was then quantified with a NanoDrop spectrophotometer. For each patient, the CD138-negative bone marrow sample underwent paired RNA-seq and IR-seq.

The clonotype was recovered from a donor at least 40 years old with multiple myeloma. The chain is made from TRBV10-2 and TRBJ1-5, with TRBD1 matching 10 junction bases. Sequencing was carried out using a population of CD138-negative cells sorted from bone marrow. The cell subset or site label, read with the paper, signifies: bone marrow mononuclear cells depleted of CD138+ plasma/myeloma cells by negative magnetic selection. The nucleotides are TGCGCCAGCAGCCCCCTGGACAGGGGGAGCAATCAGCCCCAGCATTTT. Protein translation: CASSPLDRGSNQPQHF.